This TCR beta chain comes out of a study of T cells in Graves' hyperthyroidism and ophthalmopathy. Amplified TCR beta CDR3 regions derived from RNA transcripts. The TCR CDR3 first-round RT-PCR relied on the HTBI primer set. Via MiXCR, TCRdb re-called the multiplex PCR reads, giving one row per CDR3 protein. The profile shows about 200,000 distinct CDR3 sequences, roughly 17% of them singletons. This clonotype was seen a handful of times. The germline gives CDR1 DFQATT, CDR2 SNEGSKA (reference sequence). Between the trimmed V and J ends, which lost 0 bases and 3 bases, there was a span of 5 bases. This CDR3 spans 12 amino acids.

What was sequenced was blood. This sequence joins TRBV20-1 and TRBJ1-1; no definite D call. The receptor comes from a woman between 50 and 59 years old with Graves' hyperthyroidism. In DNA, the CDR3 is TGCAGTGCTAGAGACGTGGACACTGAAGCTTTCTTT. Translating gives CSARDVDTEAFF.